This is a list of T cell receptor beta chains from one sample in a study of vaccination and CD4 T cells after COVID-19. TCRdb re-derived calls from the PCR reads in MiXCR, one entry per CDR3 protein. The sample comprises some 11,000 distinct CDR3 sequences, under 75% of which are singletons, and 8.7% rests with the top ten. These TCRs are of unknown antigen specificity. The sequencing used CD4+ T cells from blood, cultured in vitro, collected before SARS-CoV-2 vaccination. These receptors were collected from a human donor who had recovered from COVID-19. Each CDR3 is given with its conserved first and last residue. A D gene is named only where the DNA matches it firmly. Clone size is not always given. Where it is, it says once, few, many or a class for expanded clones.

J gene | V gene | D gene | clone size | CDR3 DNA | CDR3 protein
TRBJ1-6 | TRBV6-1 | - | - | TGTGCCAGCAGGGAGATTCACTCACCCCTCCACTTT | CASREIHSPLHF
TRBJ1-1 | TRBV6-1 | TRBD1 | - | TGTGCCACCGACCGACAGGGCCCACCTGAAGCTTTCTTT | CATDRQGPPEAFF
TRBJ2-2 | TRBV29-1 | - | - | TGCAGCGTTGAATCTCAGGGTCCCGGGGAGCTGTTTTTT | CSVESQGPGELFF
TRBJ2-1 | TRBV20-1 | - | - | TGCAGTGCTAGACAAAGCGGGTTAAGGTACAATGAGCAGTTCTTC | CSARQSGLRYNEQFF
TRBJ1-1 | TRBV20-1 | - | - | TGCAGTGCTAAGTTACAGGCGGGGAACACTGAAGCTTTCTTT | CSAKLQAGNTEAFF
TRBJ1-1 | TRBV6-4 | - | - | TGTGCCAGCAGTGACGGGGGAAACACTGAAGCTTTCTTT | CASSDGGNTEAFF
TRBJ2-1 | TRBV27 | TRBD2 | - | TGTGCCAGCAGTCCCCCGGGACTAGGAACATACAATGAGCAGTTCTTC | CASSPPGLGTYNEQFF
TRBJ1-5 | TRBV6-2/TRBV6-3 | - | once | TGTGCCAGCAGTTACTCGATCTTAGTCTCGACGGTGCCACGCAATCAGCCCCAGCATTTT | CASSYSILVSTVPRNQPQHF
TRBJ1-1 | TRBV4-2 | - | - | TGTGCCAGCAGCCAAGATCTGGGAGGGGCCGAAGCTTTCTTT | CASSQDLGGAEAFF
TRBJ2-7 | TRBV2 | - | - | TGTGCCACCCGACCGGGCTCCTACGAGCAGTACTTC | CATRPGSYEQYF
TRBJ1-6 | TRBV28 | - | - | TGTGCCAGCAGGCTGGGGGGGAGTAATTCACCCCTCCACTTT | CASRLGGSNSPLHF
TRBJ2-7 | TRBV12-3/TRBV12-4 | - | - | TGTGCCAGCAGTTTATGGGGAAGGGGAGCCGCCTCCTACGAGCAGTACTTC | CASSLWGRGAASYEQYF
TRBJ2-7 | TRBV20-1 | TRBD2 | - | TGCAGTGCAAATCCGGGACTAGCGGGAGAGGGGCCGTACTTC | CSANPGLAGEGPYF
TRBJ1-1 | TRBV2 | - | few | TGTGCCAGCAGTTCGCAAGGGGGTATGAACACTGAAGCTTTCTTT | CASSSQGGMNTEAFF
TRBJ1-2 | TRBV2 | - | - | TGTGCCAGCAAGGTACAACCAGTCTATGGCTACACCTTC | CASKVQPVYGYTF
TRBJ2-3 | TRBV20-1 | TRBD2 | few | TGCAGTCCTTTAGCGGGGGGATTCACAGATACGCAGTATTTT | CSPLAGGFTDTQYF
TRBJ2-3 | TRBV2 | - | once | TGTGCCAGCAGTTACCCGACAATACGTAGCACAGATACGCAGTATTTT | CASSYPTIRSTDTQYF
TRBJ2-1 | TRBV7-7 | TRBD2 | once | TGTGCCAGCAGCCTCCAGCGGGATAGGCACAATGAGCAGTTCTTC | CASSLQRDRHNEQFF
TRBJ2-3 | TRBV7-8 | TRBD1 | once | TGTGCCAGCAGCTTCCGGGACAGGGACCAGACAGATACGCAGTATTTT | CASSFRDRDQTDTQYF
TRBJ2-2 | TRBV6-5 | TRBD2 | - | TGTGCCAGCAGTTACGCCTCCGTGAGGGCGGGGGGCCGAACCGGGGAGCTGTTTTTT | CASSYASVRAGGRTGELFF
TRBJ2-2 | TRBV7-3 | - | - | TGTGCCAGCAGCTTAATCAGGGGTAATGCCGGGGAGCTGTTTTTT | CASSLIRGNAGELFF
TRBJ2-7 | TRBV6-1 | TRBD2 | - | TGTGCCAGCAGCTCTGCCCGTAGGACTAGCGGGAGGGCCTACGAGCAGTACTTC | CASSSARRTSGRAYEQYF
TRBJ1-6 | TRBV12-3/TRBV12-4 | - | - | TGTGCCAGCAGTTTCGGGGGGCCCTTTAATTCACCCCTCCACTTT | CASSFGGPFNSPLHF
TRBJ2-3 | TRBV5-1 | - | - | TGCGCCAGCAGCTTGGGGCACGGCACAGATACGCAGTATTTT | CASSLGHGTDTQYF
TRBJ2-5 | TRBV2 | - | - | TGTGCCTCCCTGAGGGGGGGTGCGAGAGAGACCCAGTACTTC | CASLRGGARETQYF
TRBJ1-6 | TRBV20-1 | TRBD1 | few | TGCAGTGCTAGGCCAGGGGGCGATTCACCCCTCCACTTT | CSARPGGDSPLHF
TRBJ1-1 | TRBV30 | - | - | TGTGCCTGGAGTGATACTTTCCTGAACACTGAAGCTTTCTTT | CAWSDTFLNTEAFF
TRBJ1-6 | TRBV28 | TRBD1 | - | TGTGCCAGCAGTCCGGGACAGGGCTGGTCACCCCTCCACTTT | CASSPGQGWSPLHF